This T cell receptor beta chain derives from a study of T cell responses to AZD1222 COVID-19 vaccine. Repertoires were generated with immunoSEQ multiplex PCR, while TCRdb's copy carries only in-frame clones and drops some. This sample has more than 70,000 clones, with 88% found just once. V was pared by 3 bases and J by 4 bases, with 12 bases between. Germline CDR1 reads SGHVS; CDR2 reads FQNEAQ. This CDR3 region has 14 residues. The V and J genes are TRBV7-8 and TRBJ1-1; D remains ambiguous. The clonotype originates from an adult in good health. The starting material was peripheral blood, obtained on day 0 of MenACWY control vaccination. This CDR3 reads CASSFTIGFTEAFF. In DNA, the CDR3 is TGTGCCAGCAGCTTTACGATAGGGTTCACTGAAGCTTTCTTT.